A selection of T cell receptor beta chains follows, all from one sample in a study of Ad26.COV2.S vaccination and SARS-CoV-2 variants. Generated by immunoSEQ multiplex PCR, the TCRdb table keeps only in-frame clones and is missing some. This sample has 350,000 to 450,000 clones, with about 92% found just once. Specimen: peripheral blood, collected after recovery from COVID-19. These receptors were collected from a human donor who had recovered from COVID-19. The CDR3 runs from the conserved cysteine through the conserved F or W.

TRBV16,CASSQAPGQGAITGELFF
TRBV18,CASSPLKTDTQYF
TRBV20-1,CSANRGNEQYF
TRBV4-1,CASSQAGWGVTDTQYF
TRBV29-1,CSVVTAGGTNEKLFF
TRBV7-9,CASSYAGTGGGYTF
TRBV7-8,CASSLGPNDEQFF
TRBV21-1,CASSPCSGNLSSHEQYF
TRBV4-2,CASSQETSGGVNEQFF
TRBV9,CASSVGWGYEQYF
TRBV9,CASSVEGENSPLHF
TRBV6-5,CASSYSRRIDHPEQFF
TRBV2,CASRQGSSSYNSPLHF
TRBV2,CASKGAEQYF
TRBV7-3,CASSYQGTLQETQYF
TRBV4-1,CASSQAGLAGGYQETQYF
TRBV27,CASRQYGGSYSNQPQHF
TRBV6-5,CASTITWGMNTEAFF
TRBV19,CASSRTGGDEQYF
TRBV4-3,CASSQLDRTGELFF
TRBV18,CASSPNRGDYGYTF
TRBV27,CASSLDSGPTYEQYF
TRBV4-1,CASSQAGQGTEKLFF
TRBV6-4,CASSPDSTNYGYTF
TRBV14,CASSPPSETTKVEGNRVHSYEQYF
TRBV9,CASSARGTDSYEQYF
TRBV10-3,CAISESRVGNQPQHF
TRBV6-2/TRBV6-3,CASSLSGPSQNTEAFF
TRBV7-2,CASSLVRDEHKNTQYF
TRBV4-1,CASSPSVMVENQPQHF
TRBV7-8,CASSPGQSLAEQYF
TRBV2,CASRKTKTSGGADSYNEQFF
TRBV19,CASSSELTYNEQFF